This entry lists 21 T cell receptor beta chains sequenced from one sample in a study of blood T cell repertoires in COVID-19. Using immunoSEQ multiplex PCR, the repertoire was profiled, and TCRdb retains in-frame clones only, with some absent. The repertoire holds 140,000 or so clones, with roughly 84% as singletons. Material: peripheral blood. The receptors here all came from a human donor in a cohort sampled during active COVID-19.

The CDR3 DNA reads TGCCCCTTGCGGACTAGCGGCCCAAATGAGCAGTTCTTC. Its protein is CPLRTSGPNEQFF. V and J are TRBV5-1 and TRBJ2-1, with 10 bases identical to TRBD2. CDR1 and CDR2 (germline): SGHRS, YFSETQ. CDR3 size: 13 residues.

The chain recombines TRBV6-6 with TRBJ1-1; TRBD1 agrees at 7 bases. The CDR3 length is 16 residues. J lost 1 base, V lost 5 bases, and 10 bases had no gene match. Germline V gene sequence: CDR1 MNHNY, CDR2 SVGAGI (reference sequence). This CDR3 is CASSGPPGQQNTEAFF. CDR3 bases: TGTGCCAGCAGTGGACCTCCGGGACAGCAGAACACTGAAGCTTTCTTT.

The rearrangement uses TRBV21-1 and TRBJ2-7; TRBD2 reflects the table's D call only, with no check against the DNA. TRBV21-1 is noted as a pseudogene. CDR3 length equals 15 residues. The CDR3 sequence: CASSPGLPTTYEQYF. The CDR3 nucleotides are TGTGCCAGCAGCCCAGGACTACCTACTACCTACGAGCAGTACTTC.

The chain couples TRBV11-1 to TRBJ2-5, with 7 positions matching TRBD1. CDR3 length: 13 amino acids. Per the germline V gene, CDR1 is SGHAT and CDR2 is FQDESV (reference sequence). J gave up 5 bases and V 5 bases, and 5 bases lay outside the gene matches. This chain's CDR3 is CASSRTGGETQYF. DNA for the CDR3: TGTGCCAGCAGCCGGACAGGCGGGGAGACCCAGTACTTC.

CDR3: CASSSRTSEKDTQYF. The CDR3 nucleotides read TGTGCCAGCAGCTCCCGGACTAGCGAAAAAGATACGCAGTATTTT. The chain carries TRBV3-1 (or the pseudogene TRBV3-2) and TRBJ2-3, with 9 positions matching TRBD2. Trimming took 5 bases from V and 5 from J; bases not matched to a gene: 8. Germline V gene lookup returns CDR1 LGHDT and CDR2 YNNKEL (reference sequence). CDR3 length: 15 amino acids.

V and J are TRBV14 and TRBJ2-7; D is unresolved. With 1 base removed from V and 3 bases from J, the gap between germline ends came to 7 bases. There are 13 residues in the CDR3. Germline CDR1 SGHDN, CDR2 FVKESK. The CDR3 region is CASSQAYSYEQYF. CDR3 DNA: TGTGCCAGCAGCCAAGCCTACAGCTACGAGCAGTACTTC.

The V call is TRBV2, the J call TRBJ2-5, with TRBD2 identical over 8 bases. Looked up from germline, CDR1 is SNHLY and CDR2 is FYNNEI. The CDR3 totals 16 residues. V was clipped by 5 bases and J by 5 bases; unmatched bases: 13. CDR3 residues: CASSPEGVAGSETQYF. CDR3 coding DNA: TGTGCCAGCAGTCCGGAGGGGGTAGCGGGAAGCGAGACCCAGTACTTC.

CDR3: CASSIEAGGTYEQYF. For the CDR3, the DNA is TGCGCCAGCAGCATAGAAGCGGGGGGCACCTACGAGCAGTACTTC. The rearrangement joins TRBV5-1 to TRBJ2-7, with 9 positions matching TRBD2. The CDR3 consists of 15 residues. The germline V gene has CDR1 SGHRS and CDR2 YFSETQ. Germline trimming cut 4 bases from V and 2 bases from J; bases unmatched to any gene: 7.

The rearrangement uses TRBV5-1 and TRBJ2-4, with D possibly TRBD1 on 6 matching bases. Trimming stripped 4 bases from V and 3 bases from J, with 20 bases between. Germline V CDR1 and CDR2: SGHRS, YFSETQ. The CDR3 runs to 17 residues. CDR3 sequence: CASSPGHSRGGKNIQYF. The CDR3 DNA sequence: TGCGCCAGCAGCCCTGGACATTCCCGAGGGGGCAAAAACATTCAGTACTTC.

CDR3 sequence: CASSPSSAHTEAFF. For the CDR3, the DNA is TGTGCCAGCTCACCATCTAGTGCCCACACTGAAGCTTTCTTT. V and J are TRBV18 and TRBJ1-1; D remains unclear. The CDR3 runs 14 residues. V was clipped by 2 bases and J by 3 bases, with 10 bases between them. Germline V lookup: CDR1 KGHSH, CDR2 LQKENI.

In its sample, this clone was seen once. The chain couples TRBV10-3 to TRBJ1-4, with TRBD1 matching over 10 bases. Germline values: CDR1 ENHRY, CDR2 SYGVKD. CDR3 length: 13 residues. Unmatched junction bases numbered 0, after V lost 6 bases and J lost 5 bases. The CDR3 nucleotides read TGTGCCATCAGGGGACAGGGGAATGAAAAACTGTTTTTT. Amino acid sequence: CAIRGQGNEKLFF.

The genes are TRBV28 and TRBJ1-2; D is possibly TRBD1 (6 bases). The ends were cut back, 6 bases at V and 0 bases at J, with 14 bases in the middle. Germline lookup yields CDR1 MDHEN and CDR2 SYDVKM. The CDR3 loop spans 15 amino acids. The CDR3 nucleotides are TGTGCCAGCAGCCACAGGGTACCCACTAACTATGGCTACACCTTC. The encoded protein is CASSHRVPTNYGYTF.

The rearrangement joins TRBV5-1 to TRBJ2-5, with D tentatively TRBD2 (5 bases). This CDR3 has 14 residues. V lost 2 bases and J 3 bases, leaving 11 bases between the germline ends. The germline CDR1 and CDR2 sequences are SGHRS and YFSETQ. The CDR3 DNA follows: TGCGCCAGCAGCTTTATGGCAGCGGAAGAGACCCAGTACTTC. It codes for CASSFMAAEETQYF. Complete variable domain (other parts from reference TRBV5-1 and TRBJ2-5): KAGVTQTPRYLIKTRGQQVTLSCSPISGHRSVSWYQQTPGQGLQFLFEYFSETQRNKGNFPGRFSGRQFSNSRSEMNVSTLELGDSALYLCASSFMAAEETQYFGPGTRLLVL.

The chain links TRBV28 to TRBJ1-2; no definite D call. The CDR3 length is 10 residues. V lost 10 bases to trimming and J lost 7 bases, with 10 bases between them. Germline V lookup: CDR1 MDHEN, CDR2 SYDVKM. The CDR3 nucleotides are TGTGCCACCTTATCTTTTGGCTACACCTTC. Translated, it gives CATLSFGYTF.

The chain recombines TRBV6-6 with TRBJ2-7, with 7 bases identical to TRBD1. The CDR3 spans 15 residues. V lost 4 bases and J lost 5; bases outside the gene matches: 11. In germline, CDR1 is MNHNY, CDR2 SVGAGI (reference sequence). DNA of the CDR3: TGTGCCAGCAGTTTTTTTGAAACAGGGGTCAACGAGCAGTACGTC. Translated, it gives CASSFFETGVNEQYV.

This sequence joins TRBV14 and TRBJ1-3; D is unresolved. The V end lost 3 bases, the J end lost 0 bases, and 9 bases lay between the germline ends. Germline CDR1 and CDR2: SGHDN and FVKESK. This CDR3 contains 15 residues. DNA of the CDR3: TGTGCCAGCAGCCAGACATCGTACTCTGGAAACACCATATATTTT. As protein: CASSQTSYSGNTIYF. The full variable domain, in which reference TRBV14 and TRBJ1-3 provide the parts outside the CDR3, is EAGVTQFPSHSVIEKGQTVTLRCDPISGHDNLYWYRRVMGKEIKFLLHFVKESKQDESGMPNNRFLAERTGGTYSTLKVQPAELEDSGVYFCASSQTSYSGNTIYFGEGSWLTVV.

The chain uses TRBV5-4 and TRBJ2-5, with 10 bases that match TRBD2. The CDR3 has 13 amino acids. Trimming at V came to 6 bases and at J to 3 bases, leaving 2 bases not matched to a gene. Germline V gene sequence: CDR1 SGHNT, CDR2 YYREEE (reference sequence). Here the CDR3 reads CASTSGGEETQYF. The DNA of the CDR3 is TGTGCCAGCACCAGCGGGGGGGAAGAGACCCAGTACTTC.

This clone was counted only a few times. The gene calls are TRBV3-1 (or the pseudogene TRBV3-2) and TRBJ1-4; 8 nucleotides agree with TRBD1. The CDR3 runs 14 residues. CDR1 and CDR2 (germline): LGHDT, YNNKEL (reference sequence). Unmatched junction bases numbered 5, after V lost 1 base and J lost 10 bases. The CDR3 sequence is CASSQGSGGGKLFF. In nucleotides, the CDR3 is TGTGCCAGCAGCCAAGGTTCAGGGGGCGGAAAACTGTTTTTT.

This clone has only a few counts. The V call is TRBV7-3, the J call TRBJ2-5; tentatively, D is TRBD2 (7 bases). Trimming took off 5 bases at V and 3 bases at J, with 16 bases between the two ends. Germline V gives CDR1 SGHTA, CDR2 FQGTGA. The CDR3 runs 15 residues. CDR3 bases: TGTGCCAGCAGCGCCCGGCGGGGGCTGGAAGAGACCCAGTACTTC. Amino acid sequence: CASSARRGLEETQYF.

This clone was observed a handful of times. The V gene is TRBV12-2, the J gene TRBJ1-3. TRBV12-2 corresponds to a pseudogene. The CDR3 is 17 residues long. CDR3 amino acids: CASRFGEDQSSGNTIYF. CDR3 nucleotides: TGTGCAAGTCGCTTCGGGGAGGATCAGAGCTCTGGAAACACCATATATTTT.

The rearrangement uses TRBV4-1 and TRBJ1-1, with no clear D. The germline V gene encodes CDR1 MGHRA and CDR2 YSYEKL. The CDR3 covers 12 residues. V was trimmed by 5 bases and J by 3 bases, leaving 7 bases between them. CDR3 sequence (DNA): TGCGCCAGCAGCAGTCTACACACTGAAGCTTTCTTT. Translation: CASSSLHTEAFF.